These 25 T cell receptor beta chains originate from one sample sequenced in a study of vaccination effects on CD4 cells after COVID-19. Assay used: immunoSEQ multiplex PCR; TCRdb lists only in-frame clones, some missing. The table shows some 69,000 clones, with approximately 72% occurring only once. Peptide-pool stimulation followed by sequencing identified expanded antigen-specific CD4+ clonotypes in the ViraFEST assay. Culture proceeded for approximately nine days, and CD4+ T cells were then isolated. None of these healthy vaccinees had been infected with SARS-CoV-2 before vaccination. Their antigens remain unidentified. This material consisted of CD4+ T cells from PBMCs cultured with HCoV-NL63 spike peptides, taken before COVID-19 vaccination. These receptors originate from a human donor who received a COVID-19 vaccine.

The chain is built from TRBV19 and TRBJ1-6; 8 bases are a match to TRBD1. This CDR3 is 18 amino acids long. The junction had 17 bases not matched to a gene; V was cut back by 5 bases and J by 8 bases. Germline CDR1 and CDR2: LNHDA and SQIVND (reference sequence). CDR3 in amino acids: CASSRTGIVGGADSPLHF. CDR3 bases: TGTGCCAGTAGTCGGACAGGGATTGTTGGCGGCGCGGATTCACCCCTCCACTTT.

This clone turned up a few times. This rearrangement joins TRBV18 to TRBJ1-6; no clear D gene. Germline CDR1 reads KGHSH; CDR2 reads LQKENI. Between the trimmed V and J ends, which lost 6 bases and 14 bases, there was a span of 17 bases. The CDR3 covers 13 residues. CDR3 DNA sequence: TGTGCCAGCTCCCCCCCGGGAGGGAGGACCCTCCACTTT. It yields the protein CASSPPGGRTLHF.

Only one count was recorded for this clone. The V call is TRBV5-1, the J call TRBJ2-5; D is uncertain. Germline CDR1 is SGHRS and CDR2 is YFSETQ. This CDR3 contains 13 residues. Deletions cut 2 bases from V and 2 bases from J, with 7 bases between. CDR3 bases: TGCGCCAGCAGCTTTAACGGACAAGAGACCCAGTACTTC. It specifies CASSFNGQETQYF.

The chain recombines TRBV27 with TRBJ2-3; TRBD1 agrees at 8 bases. Germline V gene lookup returns CDR1 MNHEY and CDR2 SMNVEV (reference sequence). V dropped 2 bases and J dropped 3; count of bases not matched to a gene: 4. This CDR3 comprises 15 residues. The CDR3 sequence: CASSLKQGATDTQYF. The CDR3 region has the DNA TGTGCCAGCAGTTTAAAGCAGGGGGCGACAGATACGCAGTATTTT.

This clone has a single count. CDR3 loop: CASSQTPLTVVNTEAFF. CDR3 sequence (DNA): TGTGCCAGCAGCCAAACTCCCTTGACAGTGGTGAACACTGAAGCTTTCTTT. V is TRBV3-1 (or the pseudogene TRBV3-2) and J is TRBJ1-1; tentatively, D is TRBD1 (5 bases). The CDR3 extends over 17 amino acids. Germline V gives CDR1 LGHDT, CDR2 YNNKEL (reference sequence). V gave up 2 bases and J gave up 0 bases, with 16 bases separating them.

CDR3 in amino acids: CASSQDLRDTDTQYF. CDR3 nucleotides: TGCGCCAGCAGCCAAGATCTAAGGGACACAGATACGCAGTATTTT. V is TRBV4-1 and J is TRBJ2-3; D remains unclear. The length of the CDR3 is 15 residues. V shed 0 bases and J shed 2 bases, with 9 bases lying between them. From germline, CDR1 is MGHRA and CDR2 YSYEKL.

The genes are TRBV29-1 and TRBJ1-2, with unresolved D. Trimming shortened V by 1 base and J by 4 bases, and 10 bases separated the two germline ends. The CDR3 runs to 13 residues. CDR1 is SQVTM and CDR2 is ANQGSEA in the germline V gene. DNA of the CDR3: TGCAGCGTTGAAGTTCTCAAGGGCTATGGCTACACCTTC. Protein: CSVEVLKGYGYTF.

The gene calls are TRBV30 and TRBJ1-2; D unresolved. The CDR3 consists of 14 residues. V lost 6 bases and J 4 bases, leaving 18 bases between the germline ends. Per the germline V gene, CDR1 is GTSNPN and CDR2 is SVGIG (reference sequence). DNA of the CDR3: TGTGCCTGCACCCCCAACAGCGGACCCTATGGCTACACCTTC. It codes for CACTPNSGPYGYTF. Supplemented by reference TRBV30 and TRBJ1-2, the full variable domain reads SQTIHQWPATLVQPVGSPLSLECTVEGTSNPNLYWYRQAAGRGLQLLFYSVGIGQISSEVPQNLSASRPQDRQFILSSKKLLLSDSGFYLCACTPNSGPYGYTFGSGTRLTVV.

The chain combines TRBV18 with TRBJ2-2; 7 bases are shared with TRBD1. The CDR3 runs 14 residues. CDR1 KGHSH and CDR2 LQKENI come from the germline V gene. Trimming at V came to 3 bases and at J to 4 bases, leaving 2 bases not matched to a gene. The CDR3 DNA sequence: TGTGCCAGCTCACCCCGACAGGGCACCGGGGAGCTGTTTTTT. Protein product: CASSPRQGTGELFF.

This sequence joins TRBV5-1 and TRBJ2-6, with D unresolved. CDR1 is SGHRS and CDR2 is YFSETQ in the germline V gene. The CDR3 runs to 14 residues. V lost 3 bases and J 0 bases, leaving 4 bases between the germline ends. CDR3 sequence reads: CASSSTSGANVLTF. DNA of the CDR3: TGCGCCAGCAGCTCGACCTCTGGGGCCAACGTCCTGACTTTC.

Here the CDR3 reads CASSKDRVGLVEKLFF. The CDR3 DNA reads TGCGCCAGCAGCAAGGACAGGGTTGGTCTCGTAGAAAAACTGTTTTTT. V and J are TRBV5-1 and TRBJ1-4; 8 bases agree with TRBD1. Germline CDR1 and CDR2: SGHRS and YFSETQ. This CDR3 is 16 amino acids long. V shed 4 bases, J shed 8 bases, and the junction held 13 bases outside the gene matches.

This clone turned up a few times. The chain links TRBV2 to TRBJ2-7, with 8 nucleotides matching TRBD1. The CDR3 is 11 residues long. CDR1 and CDR2 from the germline V gene are SNHLY and FYNNEI. The trim removed 8 bases at V and 3 bases at J, leaving 0 bases unmatched. The CDR3 is CASGQGYEQYV. The CDR3 DNA reads as TGTGCCAGCGGACAGGGCTACGAGCAGTACGTC.

The chain joins TRBV10-1 to TRBJ2-1; 7 nucleotides agree with TRBD2. The CDR3 consists of 14 residues. Per the germline V gene, CDR1 is WNHNN and CDR2 is SYGVQD (reference sequence). After removal of 5 bases from V and 2 bases from J, the junction contained 3 bases not matched to a gene. Written as DNA, the CDR3 is TGCGCCAGCAGTTCCAGCGGGGCCTACAATGAGCAGTTCTTC. Residues: CASSSSGAYNEQFF.

This chain connects TRBV6-5 to TRBJ2-3; D is tentatively TRBD1 or TRBD2 (5 bases each). Trimming took off 6 bases at V and 2 bases at J, with 9 bases between the two ends. The CDR3 is 13 residues long. Per the germline V gene, CDR1 is MNHEY and CDR2 is SVGAGI. The CDR3 region is CASRGVSTDTQYF. CDR3 sequence (DNA): TGTGCCAGCAGGGGGGTTTCCACAGATACGCAGTATTTT.

This chain joins TRBV6-5 and TRBJ1-1; D is possibly TRBD1 (5 bases). With 6 bases removed from V and 4 bases from J, the gap between germline ends came to 18 bases. The CDR3 spans 15 residues. Germline V gene sequence: CDR1 MNHEY, CDR2 SVGAGI. CDR3 in DNA: TGTGCCAGCAGCCCAAATCGGGGAAGGGGCACTGAAGCTTTCTTT. This codes for CASSPNRGRGTEAFF.

In DNA form, the CDR3 reads TGTGCCACCAGTGCAACGACTAACTATGGCTACACCTTC. This encodes CATSATTNYGYTF. V usage is TRBV24-1 and J usage is TRBJ1-2; D not certain. V was trimmed by 5 bases and J by 0 bases, leaving 6 bases between them. Germline CDR1 and CDR2: KGHDR and SFDVKD. CDR3 length: 13 residues.

This clone was observed a handful of times. The CDR3 coding sequence is TGCGCCAGCAGGCGGGACAGTGCCCACATGAACACTGAAGCTTTCTTT. Translation gives CASRRDSAHMNTEAFF. The chain has TRBV5-1 and TRBJ1-1; TRBD1 aligns across 7 bases. Losses at the gene ends were 5 bases for V and 0 bases for J; bases not matched to a gene: 10. Germline assignment: CDR1 SGHRS and CDR2 YFSETQ. CDR3 length: 16 residues.

The sample holds one count of this clone. The chain joins TRBV15 to TRBJ1-4; the match to TRBD1 covers 9 bases. CDR3 size: 17 residues. Germline-derived CDR1 and CDR2 are LNHNV and YYDKDF (reference sequence). Losses at the gene ends were 0 bases for V and 1 base for J; bases not matched to a gene: 3. The CDR3 DNA reads TGTGCCACCAGCAGAGATAGGGACAGGGTAACTAATGAAAAACTGTTTTTT. It translates to CATSRDRDRVTNEKLFF. The entire variable domain, with the rest obtained from reference TRBV15 and TRBJ1-4, is as follows: DAMVIQNPRYQVTQFGKPVTLSCSQTLNHNVMYWYQQKSSQAPKLLFHYYDKDFNNEADTPDNFQSRRPNTSFCFLDIRSPGLGDTAMYLCATSRDRDRVTNEKLFFGSGTQLSVL.

This clone was seen only a few times. The CDR3 is CASSVDVGLSGNTIYF. CDR3 nucleotides: TGTGCCAGCAGCGTAGATGTGGGGCTCAGTGGAAACACCATATATTTT. The J gene is TRBJ1-3, the V gene TRBV9; D possibly corresponds to TRBD1 (5 bases). Trimming removed 0 bases at V and 3 bases at J, with 13 bases between. This CDR3 comprises 16 residues. CDR1 is SGDLS, CDR2 YYNGEE, per germline.

The rearrangement joins TRBV27 to TRBJ2-4; unclear D gene. The CDR3 loop spans 13 amino acids. V dropped 6 bases and J dropped 0 bases, with 6 bases sitting between them. Germline CDR1 and CDR2: MNHEY and SMNVEV (reference sequence). CDR3 protein: CASRFIAKNIQYF. Written as DNA, the CDR3 is TGTGCCAGCAGATTTATAGCCAAAAACATTCAGTACTTC.

Here the CDR3 reads CASFLPGRDEQFF. Written as DNA, the CDR3 is TGCGCCAGCTTTTTACCGGGTAGGGATGAGCAGTTCTTC. The rearrangement uses TRBV5-1 and TRBJ2-1; unclear D gene. CDR1 SGHRS and CDR2 YFSETQ come from the germline V gene. V lost 7 bases to trimming and J lost 8 bases, with 16 bases between them. The CDR3 length is 13 residues.

The chain links TRBV12-3 or TRBV12-4 to TRBJ1-6; a possible D gene is TRBD1 (5 bases). V lost 5 bases to trimming and J lost 9 bases, with 11 bases between them. This CDR3 has 13 residues. The CDR3: CASSRDGGSPLHF. CDR3 in DNA: TGTGCCAGCAGTCGCGACGGGGGTTCACCCCTCCACTTT.

In DNA form, the CDR3 reads TGTGCCAGCAGCTACACGGGGGCCGGAGGCTACACCTTC. As protein: CASSYTGAGGYTF. The gene calls are TRBV7-8 and TRBJ1-2; D might be TRBD1 (6 bases). Germline loops: CDR1 SGHVS, CDR2 FQNEAQ. There are 13 residues in the CDR3. Trimming took 4 bases from V and 8 from J, leaving 14 bases between them.

The chain links TRBV15 to TRBJ2-1, with 10 positions matching TRBD1. This CDR3 spans 14 amino acids. CDR1 is LNHNV, CDR2 YYDKDF, per germline (reference sequence). V shed 1 base and J 8 bases; nucleotides not matched to a gene: 2. The CDR3 coding sequence is TGTGCCACCAGCAGAGGGGACAGGGGCGATGAGCAGTTCTTC. It encodes CATSRGDRGDEQFF.

The chain combines TRBV7-3 with TRBJ2-1; 7 bases are a match to TRBD2. CDR1 and CDR2 from the germline V gene are SGHTA and FQGTGA. This CDR3 spans 14 amino acids. V dropped 4 bases and J dropped 6; count of bases not matched to a gene: 6. CDR3 DNA sequence: TGTGCCAGCAGCTCAGGGAGGGCAAGCAATGAGCAGTTCTTC. Encoded protein: CASSSGRASNEQFF. Full variable domain (outside the CDR3, taken from reference TRBV7-3 and TRBJ2-1): GAGVSQTPSNKVTEKGKYVELRCDPISGHTALYWYRQSLGQGPEFLIYFQGTGAADDSGLPNDRFFAVRPEGSVSTLKIQRTERGDSAVYLCASSSGRASNEQFFGPGTRLTVL.